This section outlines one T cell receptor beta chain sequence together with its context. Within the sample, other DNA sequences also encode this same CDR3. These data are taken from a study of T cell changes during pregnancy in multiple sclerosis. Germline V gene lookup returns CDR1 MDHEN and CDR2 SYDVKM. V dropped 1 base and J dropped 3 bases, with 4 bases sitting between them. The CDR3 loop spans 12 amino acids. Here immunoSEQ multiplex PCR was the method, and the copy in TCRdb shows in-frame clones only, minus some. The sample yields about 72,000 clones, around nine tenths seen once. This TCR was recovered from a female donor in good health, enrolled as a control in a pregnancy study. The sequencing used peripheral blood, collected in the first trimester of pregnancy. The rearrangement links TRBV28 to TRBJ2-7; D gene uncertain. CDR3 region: CASSLSGYEQYF. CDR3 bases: TGTGCCAGCAGTTTATCCGGCTACGAGCAGTACTTC. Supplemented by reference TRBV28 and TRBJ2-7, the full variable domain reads DVKVTQSSRYLVKRTGEKVFLECVQDMDHENMFWYRQDPGLGLRLIYFSYDVKMKEKGDIPEGYSVSREKKERFSLILESASTNQTSMYLCASSLSGYEQYFGPGTRLTVT.